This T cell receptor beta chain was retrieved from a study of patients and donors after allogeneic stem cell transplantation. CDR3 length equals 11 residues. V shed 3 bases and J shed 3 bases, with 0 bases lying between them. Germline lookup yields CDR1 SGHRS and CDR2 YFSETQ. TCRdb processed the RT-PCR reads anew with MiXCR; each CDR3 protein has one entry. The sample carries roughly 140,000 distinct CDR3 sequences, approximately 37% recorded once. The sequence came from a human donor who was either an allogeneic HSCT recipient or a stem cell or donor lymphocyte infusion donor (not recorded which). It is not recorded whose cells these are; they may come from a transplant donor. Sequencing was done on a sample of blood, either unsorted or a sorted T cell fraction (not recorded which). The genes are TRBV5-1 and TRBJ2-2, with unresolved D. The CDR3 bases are TGCGCCAGCAGCTACACCGGGGAGCTGTTTTTT. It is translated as CASSYTGELFF.